Each of the 5 T cell receptor beta chains below was sequenced from the same sample in a study of a mutant IDH1 vaccine in newly diagnosed glioma. These TCRs are of unknown antigen specificity. Specified time point: week 35, safety follow-up. A single vaccine dose contained 300 ug of mutant IDH1 20-mer peptide, and topical imiquimod was used with it. Sequencing used immunoSEQ multiplex PCR; TCRdb keeps in-frame clones, though not all of them. The sample carries about 47,000 clones, roughly 91% recorded once. Specimen: PBMCs, collected from a glioma patient whose treatment included an IDH1 peptide vaccine. All receptors come from a woman in her forties with glioma.

The chain uses TRBV20-1 and TRBJ1-2; possible D gene TRBD1, 6 bases. Germline assignment: CDR1 DFQATT and CDR2 SNEGSKA (reference sequence). V lost 1 base to trimming and J lost 13 bases, with 13 bases between them. The length of the CDR3 is 11 residues. CDR3 in DNA: TGCAGTGCTAGAGGGGGGCGAGCCTCCACCTTC. Translating gives CSARGGRASTF.

This chain connects TRBV14 to TRBJ2-5, with 10 nucleotides matching TRBD2. Germline CDR1 reads SGHDN; CDR2 reads FVKESK. The CDR3 runs 24 residues. V trimming: 4 bases; J trimming: 2 bases; junction bases outside the gene matches: 31. This CDR3 is CASSPRLAGELRVGNWEFQETQYF. The CDR3 bases are TGTGCCAGCAGCCCCCGTCTAGCGGGAGAACTTCGTGTCGGGAATTGGGAGTTTCAAGAGACCCAGTACTTC.

V gene TRBV4-1 combines with J gene TRBJ1-2; D is undetermined. V was cut by 1 base and J by 4 bases, with 16 bases left in between. The germline CDR1 and CDR2 sequences are MGHRA and YSYEKL. The CDR3 is made up of 16 amino acids. The CDR3 DNA reads as TGCGCCAGCAGCCAAGTTAGCCGCCCGGGAGTCTATGGCTACACCTTC. This translates into CASSQVSRPGVYGYTF.

The chain links TRBV6-5 to TRBJ2-2, with 8 positions matching TRBD1. V trimming: 2 bases; J trimming: 1 base; junction bases outside the gene matches: 3. CDR3 length equals 16 residues. Germline loops: CDR1 MNHEY, CDR2 SVGAGI. In DNA form, the CDR3 reads TGTGCCAGCAGTTACGATGGACAGGGGAACACCGGGGAGCTGTTTTTT. It is translated as CASSYDGQGNTGELFF.

The chain combines TRBV15 with TRBJ2-3, with a weak D call TRBD2 (5 bases). The germline V gene has CDR1 LNHNV and CDR2 YYDKDF (reference sequence). The CDR3 is 14 amino acids. Trimming pared 0 bases from V and 6 bases from J, leaving 10 bases between. The CDR3 protein is CATSREAEADTQYF. The CDR3 coding sequence is TGTGCCACCAGCAGAGAAGCGGAGGCGGATACGCAGTATTTT.